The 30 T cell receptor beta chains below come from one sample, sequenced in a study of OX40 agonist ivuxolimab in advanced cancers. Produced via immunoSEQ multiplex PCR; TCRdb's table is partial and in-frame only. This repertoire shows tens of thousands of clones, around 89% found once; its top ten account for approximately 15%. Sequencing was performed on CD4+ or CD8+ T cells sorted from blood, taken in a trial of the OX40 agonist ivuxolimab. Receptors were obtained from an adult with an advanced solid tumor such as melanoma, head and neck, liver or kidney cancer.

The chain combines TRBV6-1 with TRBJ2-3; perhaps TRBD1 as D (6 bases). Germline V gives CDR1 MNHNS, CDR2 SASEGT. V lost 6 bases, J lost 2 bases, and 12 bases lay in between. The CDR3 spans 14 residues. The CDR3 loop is CASRGDKLTDTQYF. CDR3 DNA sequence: TGTGCCAGCAGAGGGGACAAACTCACAGATACGCAGTATTTT.

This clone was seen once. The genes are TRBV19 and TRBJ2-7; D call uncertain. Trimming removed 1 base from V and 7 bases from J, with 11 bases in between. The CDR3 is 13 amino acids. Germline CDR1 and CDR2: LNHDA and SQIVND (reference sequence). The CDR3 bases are TGTGCCAGTAGTATAGGGCTGATGGGGGAGCAGTACTTC. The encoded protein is CASSIGLMGEQYF.

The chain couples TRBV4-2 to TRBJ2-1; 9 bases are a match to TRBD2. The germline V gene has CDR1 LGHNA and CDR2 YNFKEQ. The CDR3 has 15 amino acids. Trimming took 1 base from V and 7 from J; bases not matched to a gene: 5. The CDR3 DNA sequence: TGTGCCAGCAGCCAAGCTAGCGGGGTATTAAATGAGCAGTTCTTC. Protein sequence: CASSQASGVLNEQFF.

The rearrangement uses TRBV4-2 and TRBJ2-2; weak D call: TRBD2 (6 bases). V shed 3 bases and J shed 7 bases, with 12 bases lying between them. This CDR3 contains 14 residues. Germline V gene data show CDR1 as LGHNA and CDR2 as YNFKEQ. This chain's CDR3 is CASSHPGRGGELFF. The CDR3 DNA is TGTGCCAGCAGCCATCCCGGGCGGGGCGGGGAGCTGTTTTTT.

CDR3 in amino acids: CASSQWRGKGTDTQYF. The DNA of the CDR3 is TGTGCCAGCAGTCAATGGAGGGGTAAGGGGACGGATACGCAGTATTTT. The chain uses TRBV14 and TRBJ2-3; weak D call: TRBD2 (6 bases). The germline gives CDR1 SGHDN, CDR2 FVKESK. V lost 6 bases, J lost 6 bases, and 22 bases lay in between. The CDR3 totals 16 residues.

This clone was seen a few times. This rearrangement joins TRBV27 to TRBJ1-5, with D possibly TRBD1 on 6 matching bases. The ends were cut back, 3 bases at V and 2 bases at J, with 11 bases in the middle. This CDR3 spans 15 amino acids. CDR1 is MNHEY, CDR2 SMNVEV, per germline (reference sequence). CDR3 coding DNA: TGTGCCAGCAGTTTTGGGACAAAGGGCAATCAGCCCCAGCATTTT. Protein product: CASSFGTKGNQPQHF.

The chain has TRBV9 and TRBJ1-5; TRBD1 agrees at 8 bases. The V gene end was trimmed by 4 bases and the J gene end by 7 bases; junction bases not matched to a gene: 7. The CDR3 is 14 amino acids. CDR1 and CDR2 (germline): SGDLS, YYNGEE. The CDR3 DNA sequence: TGTGCCAGCAGCTCATCCGGGACAGGACAGCCCCAGCATTTT. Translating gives CASSSSGTGQPQHF.

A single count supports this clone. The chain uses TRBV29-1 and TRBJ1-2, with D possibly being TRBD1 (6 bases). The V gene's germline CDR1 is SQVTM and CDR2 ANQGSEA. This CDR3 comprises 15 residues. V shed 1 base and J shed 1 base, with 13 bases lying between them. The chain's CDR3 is CSVEVGGAVNYGYTF. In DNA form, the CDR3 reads TGCAGCGTTGAAGTAGGGGGGGCTGTTAACTATGGCTACACCTTC.

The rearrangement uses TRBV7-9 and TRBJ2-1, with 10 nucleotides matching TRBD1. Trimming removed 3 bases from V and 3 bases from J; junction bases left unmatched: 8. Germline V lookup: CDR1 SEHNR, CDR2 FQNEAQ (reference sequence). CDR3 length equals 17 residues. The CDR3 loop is CASSLSGTGVYYNEQFF. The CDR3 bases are TGTGCCAGCAGCTTGTCCGGGACAGGGGTCTACTACAATGAGCAGTTCTTC.

CDR3 sequence reads: CASSLDGAGSTEAFF. The CDR3 DNA follows: TGTGCCAGCAGCTTAGATGGTGCAGGGAGCACTGAAGCTTTCTTT. This rearrangement joins TRBV7-6 to TRBJ1-1; weak D call: TRBD1 (5 bases). The V end lost 1 base, the J end lost 4 bases, and 13 bases lay between the germline ends. Per the germline V gene, CDR1 is SGHVS and CDR2 is FNYEAQ. CDR3 size: 15 residues.

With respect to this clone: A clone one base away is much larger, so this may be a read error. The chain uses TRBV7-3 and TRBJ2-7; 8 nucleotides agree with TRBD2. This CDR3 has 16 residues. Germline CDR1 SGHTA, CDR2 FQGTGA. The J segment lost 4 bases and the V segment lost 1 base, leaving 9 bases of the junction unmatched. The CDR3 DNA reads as TGTGCCAGCAGCTTAAAGGGTTGCGGCGGGGGGTACGAGCAGTACTTC. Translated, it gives CASSLKGCGGGYEQYF.

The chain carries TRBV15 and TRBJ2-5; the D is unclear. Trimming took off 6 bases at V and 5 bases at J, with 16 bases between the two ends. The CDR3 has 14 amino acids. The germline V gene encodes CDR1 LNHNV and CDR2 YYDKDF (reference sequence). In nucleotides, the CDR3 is TGTGCCACCAGGCAAATCGGGTTAGGGGAGACCCAGTACTTC. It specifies CATRQIGLGETQYF.

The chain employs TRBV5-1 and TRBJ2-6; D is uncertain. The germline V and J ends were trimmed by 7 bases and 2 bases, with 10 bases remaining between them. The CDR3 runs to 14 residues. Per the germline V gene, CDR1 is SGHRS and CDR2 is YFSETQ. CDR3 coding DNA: TGCGCCAGCTTTAGGTTCCCTGGGGCCAACGTCCTGACTTTC. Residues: CASFRFPGANVLTF. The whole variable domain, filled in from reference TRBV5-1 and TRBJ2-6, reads KAGVTQTPRYLIKTRGQQVTLSCSPISGHRSVSWYQQTPGQGLQFLFEYFSETQRNKGNFPGRFSGRQFSNSRSEMNVSTLELGDSALYLCASFRFPGANVLTFGAGSRLTVL.

CDR3: CASSPGLANNEQFF. CDR3 DNA: TGCGCCAGCAGCCCGGGACTGGCAAACAATGAGCAGTTCTTC. The chain carries TRBV4-1 and TRBJ2-1; possible D gene TRBD2, 6 bases. The V gene lost 4 bases and the J gene lost 5 bases, with 12 bases spanning the gap. Germline V gene lookup returns CDR1 MGHRA and CDR2 YSYEKL. The CDR3 is 14 residues long.

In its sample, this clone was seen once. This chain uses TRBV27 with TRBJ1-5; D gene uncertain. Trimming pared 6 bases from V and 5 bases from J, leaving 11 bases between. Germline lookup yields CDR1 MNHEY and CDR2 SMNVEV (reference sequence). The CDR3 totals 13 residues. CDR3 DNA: TGTGCCAGCAGCCTAGACTTCTATCAGCCCCAGCATTTT. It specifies CASSLDFYQPQHF.

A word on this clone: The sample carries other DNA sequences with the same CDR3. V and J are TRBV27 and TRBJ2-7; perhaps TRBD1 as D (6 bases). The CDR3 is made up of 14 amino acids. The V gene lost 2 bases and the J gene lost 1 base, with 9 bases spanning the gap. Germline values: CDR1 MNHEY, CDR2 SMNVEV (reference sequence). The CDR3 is CASSLSRGSYEQYF. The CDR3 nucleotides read TGTGCCAGCAGTTTAAGCAGGGGATCCTACGAGCAGTACTTC.

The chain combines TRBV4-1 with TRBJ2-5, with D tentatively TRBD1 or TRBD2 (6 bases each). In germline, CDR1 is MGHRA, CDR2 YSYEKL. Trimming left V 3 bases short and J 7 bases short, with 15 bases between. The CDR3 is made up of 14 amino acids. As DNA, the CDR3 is TGCGCCAGCAGCCACGTGGGGGGCGGGGTGACCCAGTACTTC. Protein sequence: CASSHVGGGVTQYF.

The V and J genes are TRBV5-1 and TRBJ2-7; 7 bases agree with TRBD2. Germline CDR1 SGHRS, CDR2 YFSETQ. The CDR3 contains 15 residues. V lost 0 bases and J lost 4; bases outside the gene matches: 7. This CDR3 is CASSLAGTTFYEQYF. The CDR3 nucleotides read TGCGCCAGCAGCTTGGCAGGGACTACATTTTACGAGCAGTACTTC.

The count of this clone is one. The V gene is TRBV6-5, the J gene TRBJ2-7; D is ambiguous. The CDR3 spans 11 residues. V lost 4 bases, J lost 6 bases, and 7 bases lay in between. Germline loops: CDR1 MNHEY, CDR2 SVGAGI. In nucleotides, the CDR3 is TGTGCCAGCAGTTCAGGTGTCGAGCAGTACTTC. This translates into CASSSGVEQYF.

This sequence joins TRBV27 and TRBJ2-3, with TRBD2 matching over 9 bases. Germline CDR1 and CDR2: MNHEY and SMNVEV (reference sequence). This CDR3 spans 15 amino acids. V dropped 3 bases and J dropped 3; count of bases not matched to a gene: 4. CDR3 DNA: TGTGCCAGCAGTTTCTCTAGCGGGGCAACAGATACGCAGTATTTT. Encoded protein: CASSFSSGATDTQYF.

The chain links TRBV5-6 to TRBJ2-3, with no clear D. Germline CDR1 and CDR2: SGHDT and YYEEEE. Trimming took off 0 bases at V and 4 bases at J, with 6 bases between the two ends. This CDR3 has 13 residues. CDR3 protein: CASSLGTPDTQYF. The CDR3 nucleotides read TGTGCCAGCAGCTTGGGTACCCCAGATACGCAGTATTTT.

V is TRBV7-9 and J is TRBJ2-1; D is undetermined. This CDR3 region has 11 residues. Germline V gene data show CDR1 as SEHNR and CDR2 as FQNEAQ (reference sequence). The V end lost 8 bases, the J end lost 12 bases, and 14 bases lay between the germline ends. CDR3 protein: CASDVTPPQFF. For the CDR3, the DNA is TGTGCCAGCGATGTGACTCCACCGCAGTTCTTC.

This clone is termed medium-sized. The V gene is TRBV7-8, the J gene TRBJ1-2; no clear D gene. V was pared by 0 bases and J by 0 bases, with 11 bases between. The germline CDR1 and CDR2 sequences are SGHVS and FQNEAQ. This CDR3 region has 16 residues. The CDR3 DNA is TGTGCCAGCAGCTTAGCTGTTTCCGGGGCTAACTATGGCTACACCTTC. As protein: CASSLAVSGANYGYTF.

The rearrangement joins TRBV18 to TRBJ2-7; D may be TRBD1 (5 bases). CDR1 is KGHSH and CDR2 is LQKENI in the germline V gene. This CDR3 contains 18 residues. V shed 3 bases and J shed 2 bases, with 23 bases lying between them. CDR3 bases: TGTGCCAGCTCACCGTCTGCCCAGGGCCCCCAGGGCACCTACGAGCAGTACTTC. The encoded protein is CASSPSAQGPQGTYEQYF.

The CDR3 is CASSFQGSHIVGNSPLHF. Written as DNA, the CDR3 is TGTGCCAGCAGCTTCCAAGGCTCACATATCGTTGGGAATTCACCCCTCCACTTT. V usage is TRBV5-8 and J usage is TRBJ1-6; D is unresolved. The CDR3 length is 18 residues. V was trimmed by 2 bases and J by 7 bases, leaving 22 bases between them. From germline, CDR1 is SGHTS and CDR2 YDEGEE. Filled out from reference TRBV5-8 and TRBJ1-6, the complete variable domain reads EAGVTQSPTHLIKTRGQQATLRCSPISGHTSVYWYQQALGLGLQFLLWYDEGEERNRGNFPPRFSGRQFPNYSSELNVNALELEDSALYLCASSFQGSHIVGNSPLHFGNGTRLTVT.

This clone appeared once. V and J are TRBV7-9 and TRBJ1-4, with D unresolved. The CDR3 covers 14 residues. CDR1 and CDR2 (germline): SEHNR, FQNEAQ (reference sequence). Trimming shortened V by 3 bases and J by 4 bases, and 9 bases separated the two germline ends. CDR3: CASSFPRRNEKLFF. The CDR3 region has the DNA TGTGCCAGCAGCTTTCCCAGGCGTAATGAAAAACTGTTTTTT.

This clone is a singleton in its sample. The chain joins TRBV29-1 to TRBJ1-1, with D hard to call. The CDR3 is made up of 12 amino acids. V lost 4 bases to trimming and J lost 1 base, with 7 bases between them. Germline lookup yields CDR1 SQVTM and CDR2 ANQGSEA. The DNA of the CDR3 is TGCAGCGTTGTCGGCGAGAACACTGAAGCTTTCTTT. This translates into CSVVGENTEAFF.

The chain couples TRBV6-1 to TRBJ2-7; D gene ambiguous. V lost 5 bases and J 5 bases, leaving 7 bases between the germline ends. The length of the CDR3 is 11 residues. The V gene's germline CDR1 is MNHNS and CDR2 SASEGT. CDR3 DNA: TGTGCCAGCAGTTATCGGGACGAGCAGTACTTC. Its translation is CASSYRDEQYF.

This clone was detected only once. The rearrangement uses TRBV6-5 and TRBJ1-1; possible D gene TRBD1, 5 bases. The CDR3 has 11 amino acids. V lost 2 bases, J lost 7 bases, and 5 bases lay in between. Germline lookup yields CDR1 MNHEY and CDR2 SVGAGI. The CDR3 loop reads CASSYQGEAFF. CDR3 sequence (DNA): TGTGCCAGCAGTTACCAGGGTGAAGCTTTCTTT.

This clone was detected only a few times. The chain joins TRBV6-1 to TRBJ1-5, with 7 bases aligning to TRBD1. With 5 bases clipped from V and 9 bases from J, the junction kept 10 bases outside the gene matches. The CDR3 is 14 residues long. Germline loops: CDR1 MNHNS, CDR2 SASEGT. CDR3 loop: CASSRDSQSRPQHF. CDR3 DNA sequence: TGTGCCAGCAGTAGGGACAGCCAATCAAGGCCCCAGCATTTT.